This T cell receptor (beta chain) was identified in a study of T-cell memory formation after mild COVID-19. TCR alpha and TCR beta cDNA libraries carrying sample barcodes and UMIs came from 5'RACE with constant-segment primers. TCRdb processed the 5' RACE reads anew with MiXCR; each CDR3 protein has one entry. The sample gives 300,000 to 350,000 distinct CDR3 sequences, 13% to 15% of which show up once; around a fifth is in the top ten. The J segment lost 9 bases and the V segment lost 5 bases, leaving 4 bases of the junction unmatched. Germline lookup yields CDR1 WSHSY and CDR2 SAAADI. This CDR3 contains 13 residues.

This TCR was recovered from a man aged 18 to 29 who had mild COVID-19 (a few samples of this study predate the infection). Cell type and time point are not known. V and J are TRBV10-2 and TRBJ1-5, with 10 positions matching TRBD1. The sequenced sample was PBMCs or a T cell subset sorted from them (not recorded which). The CDR3 region has the DNA TGCGCCAGCAGTACGGACAGGGGGAGGCCCCAGCATTTT. This sequence encodes CASSTDRGRPQHF.